Below are 19 T cell receptor beta chains sequenced from a single sample in a study of T cell responses to AZD1222 COVID-19 vaccine. Sequenced by immunoSEQ multiplex PCR; TCRdb stores in-frame clones only, minus some. The data show some 200,000 clones, with more than 75% seen just once and roughly a quarter held by the top ten. Material: peripheral blood, obtained 28 days after the second AZD1222 dose. All receptors derive from an adult who received the AZD1222 COVID-19 vaccine.

The CDR3 loop is CASSLNGYTF. In DNA form, the CDR3 reads TGTGCCAGCAGTTTAAATGGCTACACCTTC. The genes are TRBV28 and TRBJ1-2; D not resolved. V was shortened by 2 bases and J by 6 bases, with 1 base between the two germline ends. The CDR3 contains 10 residues. The germline V gene has CDR1 MDHEN and CDR2 SYDVKM.

This chain links TRBV9 with TRBJ2-3; a weak D match, TRBD2 (5 bases). Trimming pared 0 bases from V and 6 bases from J, leaving 17 bases between. Germline values: CDR1 SGDLS, CDR2 YYNGEE. There are 16 residues in the CDR3. This CDR3 reads CASSVELAERGDTQYF. The DNA for the CDR3 is TGTGCCAGCAGCGTAGAGCTAGCCGAAAGAGGGGATACGCAGTATTTT.

This sequence joins TRBV24-1 and TRBJ1-1, with D hard to call. V dropped 6 bases and J dropped 2 bases, with 3 bases sitting between them. CDR3 length: 11 residues. Germline CDR1 is KGHDR and CDR2 is SFDVKD. As DNA, the CDR3 is TGTGCCACCAGTCTTAACACTGAAGCTTTCTTT. Translated: CATSLNTEAFF.

V gene TRBV19 combines with J gene TRBJ2-7; D not resolved. Germline CDR1 and CDR2: LNHDA and SQIVND (reference sequence). The CDR3 extends over 13 amino acids. V lost 2 bases to trimming and J lost 7 bases, with 12 bases between them. The CDR3 loop is CASSISPRKEQYF. The DNA for the CDR3 is TGTGCCAGTAGTATATCCCCAAGAAAGGAGCAGTACTTC.

The V gene is TRBV19, the J gene TRBJ2-7; a weak D match, TRBD2 (5 bases). Germline-derived CDR1 and CDR2 are LNHDA and SQIVND (reference sequence). V lost 5 bases to trimming and J lost 5 bases, with 19 bases between them. This CDR3 has 15 amino acids. The CDR3 here is CASSPREGPPNEQYF. The CDR3 DNA sequence: TGTGCCAGTAGTCCTCGGGAAGGGCCCCCCAACGAGCAGTACTTC.

The J gene is TRBJ2-7, the V gene TRBV28, with 8 bases identical to TRBD1. V gave up 7 bases and J gave up 4 bases; unmatched junction bases: 9. Germline V gene sequence: CDR1 MDHEN, CDR2 SYDVKM. The CDR3 covers 14 residues. CDR3 sequence: CASIQGASAYEQYF. The CDR3 bases are TGTGCCAGCATTCAGGGGGCCTCGGCATACGAGCAGTACTTC.

The chain carries TRBV25-1 and TRBJ2-7, with 11 nucleotides matching TRBD1. Germline CDR1 is MGHDK and CDR2 is SYGVNS. This CDR3 has 14 residues. V shed 5 bases and J 2 bases; nucleotides not matched to a gene: 2. CDR3 bases: TGTGCCAGCAGTCAGGGACAGGGGGCCTACGAGCAGTACTTC. Translation: CASSQGQGAYEQYF.

The chain joins TRBV18 to TRBJ2-7, with D maybe TRBD2 (6 bases). Germline-derived CDR1 and CDR2 are KGHSH and LQKENI. Trimming shortened V by 5 bases and J by 2 bases, and 13 bases separated the two germline ends. This CDR3 region has 14 residues. The CDR3 sequence: CASSNRDSPYEQYF. In DNA, the CDR3 is TGTGCCAGCTCAAACCGGGACTCCCCCTACGAGCAGTACTTC.

The V gene is TRBV15, the J gene TRBJ2-1; D not certain. Germline CDR1 and CDR2: LNHNV and YYDKDF (reference sequence). Trimming removed 0 bases at V and 8 bases at J, with 14 bases between. CDR3 length: 15 amino acids. This CDR3 reads CATSRDNPGTDEQFF. The CDR3, as DNA: TGTGCCACCAGCAGAGATAACCCAGGCACAGATGAGCAGTTCTTC.

Remarks on this clone: This CDR3 is also generated by other DNA sequences in the sample. The chain uses TRBV24-1 and TRBJ2-7; D is unresolved. V was cut by 1 base and J by 4 bases, with 1 base left in between. Germline V gene lookup returns CDR1 KGHDR and CDR2 SFDVKD. The CDR3 totals 11 residues. The CDR3 region is CATSDFYEQYF. CDR3 coding DNA: TGTGCCACCAGTGATTTTTACGAGCAGTACTTC.

This rearrangement joins TRBV27 to TRBJ2-3; D might be TRBD2 (6 bases). The germline V gene has CDR1 MNHEY and CDR2 SMNVEV (reference sequence). V was shortened by 2 bases and J by 2 bases, with 14 bases between the two germline ends. The CDR3 covers 16 residues. CDR3 sequence: CASSLEGSGVTDTQYF. The CDR3 region has the DNA TGTGCCAGCAGTTTAGAGGGTAGCGGAGTCACAGATACGCAGTATTTT.

Remarks on this clone: The same CDR3 also results from other DNA sequences found in this sample. This chain joins TRBV28 and TRBJ2-7; TRBD1 might be the D (6 bases). The ends were cut back, 6 bases at V and 4 bases at J, with 10 bases in the middle. Germline CDR1 reads MDHEN; CDR2 reads SYDVKM. The CDR3 length is 12 residues. The CDR3 sequence: CASSLQGYEQYF. CDR3 bases: TGTGCCAGCAGCCTACAGGGATACGAGCAGTACTTC.

The chain couples TRBV28 to TRBJ2-3, with 9 bases matching TRBD2. After removal of 2 bases from V and 6 bases from J, the junction contained 12 bases not matched to a gene. The CDR3 sequence is 17 residues long. Germline CDR1 MDHEN, CDR2 SYDVKM. The CDR3 region has the DNA TGTGCCAGCAGTTTAGGGGCTGCGGGGGGGGCCAAGGATACGCAGTATTTT. Its protein is CASSLGAAGGAKDTQYF.

The J gene is TRBJ2-6, the V gene TRBV19; TRBD1 aligns across 10 bases. The trim removed 10 bases at V and 0 bases at J, leaving 15 bases unmatched. CDR1 is LNHDA, CDR2 SQIVND, per germline (reference sequence). CDR3 length: 19 amino acids. CDR3 in amino acids: CATRGDRDRGHSGANVLTF. Here the CDR3 DNA reads TGTGCCACCCGAGGGGACCGGGACAGGGGTCACTCTGGGGCCAACGTCCTGACTTTC.

This chain uses TRBV3-1 (or the pseudogene TRBV3-2) with TRBJ2-1; 13 bases are a match to TRBD2. The CDR3 has 18 amino acids. V gave up 2 bases and J gave up 5 bases; unmatched junction bases: 9. CDR1 and CDR2 from the germline V gene are LGHDT and YNNKEL (reference sequence). In DNA, the CDR3 is TGTGCCAGCAGCCAAATCGGACTAGCGGGAGCGGGGAACAATGAGCAGTTCTTC. This gives the protein CASSQIGLAGAGNNEQFF.

The chain combines TRBV19 with TRBJ2-5, with D tentatively TRBD2 (5 bases). The V gene's germline CDR1 is LNHDA and CDR2 SQIVND (reference sequence). This CDR3 spans 14 amino acids. V was trimmed by 7 bases and J by 1 base, leaving 13 bases between them. In nucleotides, the CDR3 is TGTGCCAGTAATCGGCTCGGAGGCCAAGAGACCCAGTACTTC. Protein: CASNRLGGQETQYF.

The chain employs TRBV24-1 and TRBJ2-7; maybe TRBD1 (5 bases). Trimming took off 4 bases at V and 6 bases at J, with 12 bases between the two ends. The CDR3 extends over 13 amino acids. Germline-derived CDR1 and CDR2 are KGHDR and SFDVKD. Here the CDR3 reads CATSEIGASEQYF. The CDR3 region has the DNA TGTGCCACCAGTGAGATAGGGGCCTCCGAGCAGTACTTC.

This clone appeared a single time. The V call is TRBV27, the J call TRBJ1-1; D unclear. Germline V gene sequence: CDR1 MNHEY, CDR2 SMNVEV (reference sequence). The V gene lost 6 bases and the J gene lost 5 bases, with 22 bases spanning the gap. This CDR3 is built from 16 residues. The CDR3 region has the DNA TGTGCCAGCAGAGGGAGACGGATGGATTGGGGTACTGAAGCTTTCTTT. Translation: CASRGRRMDWGTEAFF.

The chain combines TRBV9 with TRBJ1-3; TRBD1 is a possible D gene (6 bases). The ends were cut back, 3 bases at V and 2 bases at J, with 15 bases in the middle. There are 16 residues in the CDR3. CDR1 and CDR2 from the germline V gene are SGDLS and YYNGEE. The CDR3 bases are TGTGCCAGCAGCGGCATACAGGGTATTGCTGGAAACACCATATATTTT. Translating it yields CASSGIQGIAGNTIYF.